A single sample is the source of the 3 T cell receptor beta chains below, sequenced in a study of blood T cell repertoires in COVID-19. The protocol was immunoSEQ multiplex PCR, while the TCRdb copy is restricted to in-frame clones and leaves out a portion. The sample lists fewer than 400,000 clones, around 85% occurring once. The sample consisted of peripheral blood. The receptors come from a woman younger than 35 with acute or convalescent COVID-19.

The chain employs TRBV5-6 and TRBJ2-3, with D possibly matching TRBD2 (5 bases). CDR3 length: 11 residues. The germline V and J ends were trimmed by 4 bases and 5 bases, with 5 bases remaining between them. Germline CDR1 is SGHDT and CDR2 is YYEEEE. CDR3 sequence reads: CASSSGDTQYF. In nucleotides, the CDR3 is TGTGCCAGCAGCAGCGGAGATACGCAGTATTTT.

The gene calls are TRBV11-2 and TRBJ2-1; D is perhaps TRBD2 (6 bases). The CDR3 sequence is 15 residues long. V was clipped by 0 bases and J by 8 bases, with 14 bases between them. From germline, CDR1 is SGHAT and CDR2 FQNNGV. The CDR3 DNA sequence: TGTGCCAGCAGCTTAGATGGGCTAGCTAGCGATGAGCAGTTCTTC. Its translation: CASSLDGLASDEQFF.

This sequence joins TRBV9 and TRBJ2-5; D may be TRBD1 (5 bases). The CDR3 loop spans 15 amino acids. V lost 3 bases and J 2 bases, leaving 14 bases between the germline ends. From germline, CDR1 is SGDLS and CDR2 YYNGEE. CDR3 in DNA: TGTGCCAGCAGCGCCCATGGGGCAGATCAAGAGACCCAGTACTTC. This encodes CASSAHGADQETQYF.